This T cell receptor (beta chain) was sequenced in a study of blood T cell repertoires in COVID-19. Trimming cost V 5 bases and J 2 bases, with 13 bases left between them. CDR3 length: 15 amino acids. The germline V gene encodes CDR1 LNHDA and CDR2 SQIVND (reference sequence). Assay: immunoSEQ multiplex PCR; the TCRdb copy retains only in-frame clones and omits some. The sample includes approximately 50,000 clones, roughly 85% of them seen just once. The receptor was isolated from a man between 65 and 85 years old with acute or convalescent COVID-19. Input material: peripheral blood. This chain links TRBV19 with TRBJ1-3, with D hard to call. The CDR3 is CASSPGSAPGNTIYF. The CDR3 DNA follows: TGTGCCAGTAGTCCGGGGAGTGCGCCTGGAAACACCATATATTTT.